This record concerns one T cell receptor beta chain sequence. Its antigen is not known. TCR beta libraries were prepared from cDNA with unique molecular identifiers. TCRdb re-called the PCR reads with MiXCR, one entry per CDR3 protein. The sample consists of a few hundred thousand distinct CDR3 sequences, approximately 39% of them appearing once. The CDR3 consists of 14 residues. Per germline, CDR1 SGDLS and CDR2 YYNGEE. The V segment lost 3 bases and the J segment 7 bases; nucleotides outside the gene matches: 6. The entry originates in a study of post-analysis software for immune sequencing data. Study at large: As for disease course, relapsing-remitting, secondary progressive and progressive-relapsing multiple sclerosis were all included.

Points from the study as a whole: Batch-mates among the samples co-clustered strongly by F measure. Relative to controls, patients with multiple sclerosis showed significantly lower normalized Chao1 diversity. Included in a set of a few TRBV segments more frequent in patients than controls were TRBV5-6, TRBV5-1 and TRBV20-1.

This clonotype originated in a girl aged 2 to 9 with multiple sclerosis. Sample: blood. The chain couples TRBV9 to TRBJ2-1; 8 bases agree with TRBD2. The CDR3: CASSEAGARNEQFF. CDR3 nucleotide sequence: TGTGCCAGCAGCGAAGCGGGGGCGAGGAATGAGCAGTTCTTC. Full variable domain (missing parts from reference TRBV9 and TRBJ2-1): DSGVTQTPKHLITATGQRVTLRCSPRSGDLSVYWYQQSLDQGLQFLIQYYNGEERAKGNILERFSAQQFPDLHSELNLSSLELGDSALYFCASSEAGARNEQFFGPGTRLTVL.